The rows below give T cell receptor beta chains drawn from one sample of a study of cytomegalovirus exposure and HLA in healthy donors. Libraries were prepared by immunoSEQ multiplex PCR; TCRdb keeps only in-frame clonotypes and omits some of them. This listing includes tens of thousands of clones. Sequenced sample: PBMCs. The receptors were sampled from a woman aged 40-49 years in good health and CMV-seropositive. The CDR3 runs from the conserved cysteine through the conserved F or W.

v_call cdr3_aa
TRBV4-1 CASSQVGEETQYF
TRBV30 CAWKGQGNSPLHF
TRBV9 CASSSTRGGRSEKLFF
TRBV7-8 CASSLALNIAQITQYF
TRBV5-1 CASSLGGTDREEQYF
TRBV9 CASSITGTNTGELFF
TRBV11-2 CASSSTGAQGTSQETQYF
TRBV4-1 CASSALSGLAQSSYEQYF
TRBV5-1 CASSFGGAEGDTQYF
TRBV7-3 CASSLNGGVNTGELFF
TRBV6-5 CASSRTSGIRETQYF
TRBV7-2 CASTSDRGGGYTF
TRBV6-5 CASSYSGGIIGNTIYF
TRBV5-6 CASSLGGTGLNTEAFF
TRBV28 CASSLIRERYF
TRBV7-8 CASSFLYQPQHF
TRBV30 CAFTKRGSQPQHF
TRBV6-1 CASTGGAGGNEQFF
TRBV5-4 CASSAARSVDEQFF
TRBV18 CASSPETQSNEQFF
TRBV7-9 CASSLGRRELSGNTIYF
TRBV10-3 CAISPDRDTEAFF
TRBV27 CASSLIQGGRVNTEAFF
TRBV7-9 CASSRSDGGRHEQFF
TRBV2 CASSEKYGRNYEQYF
TRBV7-3 CASSLRLVSDTQYF
TRBV7-2 CASSLGLDEKLFF
TRBV11-3 CASSFSGRAYNEQFF
TRBV15 CATSTGGANYGYTF
TRBV5-4 CASSSGLAGGTDTQYF
TRBV6-1 CATSAGGVGTQYF
TRBV30 CARTYRDSYEQYF
TRBV5-1 CASSLTGTLTGELFF
TRBV7-2 CASSVTWNTGELFF
TRBV7-2 CASSLGTSSYNEQFF
TRBV11-3 CASSSRGRVTDTQYF
TRBV15 CATSRETGSLAYSYEQYF
TRBV4-1 CASSYQGAAYEQYF
TRBV9 CASSVTNSFDETQYF
TRBV2 CASRALTGGSGELFF
TRBV7-8 CASSYDSGTDNEKLFF
TRBV14 CASSYRGLYNEQFF
TRBV6-1 CASSGWTGSSDTQYF
TRBV27 CASSLGVRTYEQYF
TRBV5-8 CASSLSGEGDEQYF
TRBV12-5 CASGPRLSSYEQYF
TRBV7-3 CASSFGSGTGELFF
TRBV7-8 CASSPHTYEQYF
TRBV6-1 CASSEAWAFYEQYF
TRBV6-6 CASSPMWEQYF